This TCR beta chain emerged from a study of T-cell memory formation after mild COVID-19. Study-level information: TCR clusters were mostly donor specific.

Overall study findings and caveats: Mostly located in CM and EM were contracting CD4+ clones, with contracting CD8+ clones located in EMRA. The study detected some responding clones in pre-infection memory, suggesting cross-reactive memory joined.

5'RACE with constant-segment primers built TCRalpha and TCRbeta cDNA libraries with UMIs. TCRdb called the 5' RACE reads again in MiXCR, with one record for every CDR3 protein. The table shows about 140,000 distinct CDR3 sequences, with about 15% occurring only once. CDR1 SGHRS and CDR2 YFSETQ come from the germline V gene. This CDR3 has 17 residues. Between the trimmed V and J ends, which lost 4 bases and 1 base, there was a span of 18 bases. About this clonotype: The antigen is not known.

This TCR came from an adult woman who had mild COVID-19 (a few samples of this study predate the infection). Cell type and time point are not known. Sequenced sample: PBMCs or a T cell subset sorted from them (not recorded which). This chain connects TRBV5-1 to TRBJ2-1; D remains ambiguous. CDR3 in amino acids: CASSEVVGILSYNEQFF. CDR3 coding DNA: TGCGCCAGCAGCGAGGTGGTTGGGATTTTGTCCTACAATGAGCAGTTCTTC. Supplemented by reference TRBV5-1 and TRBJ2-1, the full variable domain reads KAGVTQTPRYLIKTRGQQVTLSCSPISGHRSVSWYQQTPGQGLQFLFEYFSETQRNKGNFPGRFSGRQFSNSRSEMNVSTLELGDSALYLCASSEVVGILSYNEQFFGPGTRLTVL.